This T cell receptor (beta chain) was obtained from a study of blood T cell repertoires in COVID-19. Study details: Material from acute and convalescent COVID-19 was sourced from the United States, Italy and Spain.

This CDR3 spans 16 amino acids. Trimming took 0 bases from V and 6 from J; bases not matched to a gene: 5. CDR1 and CDR2 (germline): MNHEY, SVGAGI. Clones were sequenced by immunoSEQ multiplex PCR, and TCRdb holds only the in-frame ones, with some missing. Counted here are about 220,000 clones, 65% to 90% occurring once; the ten biggest clones make up about 10%. The V and J genes are TRBV6-5 and TRBJ2-1; 10 bases fit TRBD1. The sequence came from a man in his forties or fifties with active or convalescent COVID-19. Sequenced material: peripheral blood. Written as DNA, the CDR3 is TGTGCCAGCAGTTACTCGTCCGGGACAGGGGTCAATGAGCAGTTCTTC. Residues: CASSYSSGTGVNEQFF.